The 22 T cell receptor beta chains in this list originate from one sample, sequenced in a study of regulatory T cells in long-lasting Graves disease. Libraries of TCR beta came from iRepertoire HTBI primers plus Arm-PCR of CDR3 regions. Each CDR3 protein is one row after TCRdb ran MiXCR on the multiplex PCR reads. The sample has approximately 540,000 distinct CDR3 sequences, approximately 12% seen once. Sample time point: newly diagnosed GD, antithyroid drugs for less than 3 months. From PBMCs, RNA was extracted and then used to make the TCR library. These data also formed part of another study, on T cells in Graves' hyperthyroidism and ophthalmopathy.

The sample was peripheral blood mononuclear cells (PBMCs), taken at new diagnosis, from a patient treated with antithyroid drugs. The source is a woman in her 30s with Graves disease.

DNA of the CDR3: TGTGCCAGCAGCTACGGGCGTACGGTGTACAATGAGCAGTTCTTC. It codes for CASSYGRTVYNEQFF. The chain combines TRBV5-5 with TRBJ2-1; D gene uncertain. The V end lost 3 bases, the J end lost 4 bases, and 14 bases lay between the germline ends. The CDR3 is made up of 15 amino acids. Per the germline V gene, CDR1 is SGHKS and CDR2 is YYEKEE (reference sequence).

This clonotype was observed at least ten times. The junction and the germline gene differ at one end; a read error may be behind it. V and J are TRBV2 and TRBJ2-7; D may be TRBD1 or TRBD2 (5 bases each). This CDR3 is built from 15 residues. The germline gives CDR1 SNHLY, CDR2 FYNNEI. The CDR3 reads CASSEGTWNSYEQYF. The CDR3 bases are TGTGCCAGCAGCGAAGGGACCTGGAACTCCTACGAGCAGTACTTC.

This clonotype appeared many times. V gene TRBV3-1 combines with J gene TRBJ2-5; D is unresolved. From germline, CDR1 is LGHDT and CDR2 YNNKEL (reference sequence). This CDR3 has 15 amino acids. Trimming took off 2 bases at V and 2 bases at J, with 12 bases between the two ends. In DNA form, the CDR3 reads TGTGCCAGCAGCCAAATCTTCCTAGTTCAAGAGACCCAGTACTTC. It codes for CASSQIFLVQETQYF.

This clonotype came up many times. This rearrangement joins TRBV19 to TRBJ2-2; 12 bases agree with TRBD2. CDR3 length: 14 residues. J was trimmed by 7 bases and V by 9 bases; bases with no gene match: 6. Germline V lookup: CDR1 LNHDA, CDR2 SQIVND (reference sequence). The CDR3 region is CASETSGRVGELFF. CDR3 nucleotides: TGTGCCAGCGAGACTAGCGGGAGAGTCGGGGAGCTGTTTTTT. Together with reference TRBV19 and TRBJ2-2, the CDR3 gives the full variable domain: DGGITQSPKYLFRKEGQNVTLSCEQNLNHDAMYWYRQDPGQGLRLIYYSQIVNDFQKGDIAEGYSVSREKKESFPLTVTSAQKNPTAFYLCASETSGRVGELFFGEGSRLTVL.

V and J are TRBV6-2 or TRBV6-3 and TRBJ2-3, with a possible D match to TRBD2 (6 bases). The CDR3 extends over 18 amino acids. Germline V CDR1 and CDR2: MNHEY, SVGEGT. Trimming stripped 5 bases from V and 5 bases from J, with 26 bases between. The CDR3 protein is CASSEASMGLGGIDTQYF. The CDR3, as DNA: TGTGCCAGCAGTGAAGCATCAATGGGACTCGGCGGGATAGATACGCAGTATTTT.

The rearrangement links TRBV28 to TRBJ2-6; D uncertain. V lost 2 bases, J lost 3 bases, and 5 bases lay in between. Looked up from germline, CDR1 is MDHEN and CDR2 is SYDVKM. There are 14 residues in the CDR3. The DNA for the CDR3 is TGTGCCAGCAGTTTAGTAATTGGGGCCAACGTCCTGACTTTC. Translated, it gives CASSLVIGANVLTF.

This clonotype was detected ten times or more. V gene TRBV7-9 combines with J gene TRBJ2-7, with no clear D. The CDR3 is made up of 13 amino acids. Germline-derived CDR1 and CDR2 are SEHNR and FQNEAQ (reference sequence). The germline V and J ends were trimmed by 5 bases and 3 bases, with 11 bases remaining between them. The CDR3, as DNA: TGTGCCAGCAGCCTACACAGCAACTACGAGCAGTACTTC. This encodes CASSLHSNYEQYF.

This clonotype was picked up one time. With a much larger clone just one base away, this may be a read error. DNA of the CDR3: TGTGCCAGCAGTTCTTACAGGGGGACAGATACGCGGTATTTT. Its protein product is CASSSYRGTDTRYF. The chain carries TRBV6-2 or TRBV6-3 and TRBJ2-3; 8 positions match TRBD1. CDR1 and CDR2 from the germline V gene are MNHEY and SVGEGT. CDR3 length: 14 residues.

The CDR3 spells CSARARRFYNEQFF. CDR3 DNA: TGCAGTGCTAGAGCCAGACGCTTCTACAATGAGCAGTTCTTC. V usage is TRBV20-1 and J usage is TRBJ2-1; D not resolved. CDR3 size: 14 residues. Trimming left V 1 base short and J 3 bases short, with 10 bases between. The V gene's germline CDR1 is DFQATT and CDR2 SNEGSKA (reference sequence).

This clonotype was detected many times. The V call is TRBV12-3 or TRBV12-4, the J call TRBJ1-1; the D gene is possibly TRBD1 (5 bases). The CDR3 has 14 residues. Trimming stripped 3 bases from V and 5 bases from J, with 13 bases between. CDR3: CASSFQGRGTEAFF. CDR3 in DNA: TGTGCCAGCAGTTTTCAGGGCCGCGGGACTGAAGCTTTCTTT.

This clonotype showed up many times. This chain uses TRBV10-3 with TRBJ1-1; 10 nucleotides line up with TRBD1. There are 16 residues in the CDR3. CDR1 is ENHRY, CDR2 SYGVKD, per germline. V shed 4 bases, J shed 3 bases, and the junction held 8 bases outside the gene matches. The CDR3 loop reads CAISGSIGTGDTEAFF. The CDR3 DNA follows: TGTGCCATCAGTGGTTCCATCGGGACAGGGGACACTGAAGCTTTCTTT.

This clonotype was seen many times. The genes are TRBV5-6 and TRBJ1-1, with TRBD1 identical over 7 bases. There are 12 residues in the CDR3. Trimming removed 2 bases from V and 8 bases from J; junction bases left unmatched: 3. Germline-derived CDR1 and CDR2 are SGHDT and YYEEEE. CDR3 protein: CASSLLQGEAFF. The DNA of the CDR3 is TGTGCCAGCAGCTTACTACAGGGGGAAGCTTTCTTT.

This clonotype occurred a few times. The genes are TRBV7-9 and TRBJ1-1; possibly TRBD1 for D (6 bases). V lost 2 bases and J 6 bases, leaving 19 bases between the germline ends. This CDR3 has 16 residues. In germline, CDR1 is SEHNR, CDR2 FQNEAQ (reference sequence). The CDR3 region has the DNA TGTGCCAGCAGCTTACTTCCTGCACGGGGGCCCTCTGAAGCTTTCTTT. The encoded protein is CASSLLPARGPSEAFF.

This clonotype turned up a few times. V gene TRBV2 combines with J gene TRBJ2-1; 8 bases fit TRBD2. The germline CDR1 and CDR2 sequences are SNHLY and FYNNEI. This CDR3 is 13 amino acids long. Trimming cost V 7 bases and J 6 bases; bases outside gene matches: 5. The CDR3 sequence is CASTIGRANEQFF. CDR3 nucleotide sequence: TGTGCCAGCACCATCGGGAGGGCCAATGAGCAGTTCTTC.

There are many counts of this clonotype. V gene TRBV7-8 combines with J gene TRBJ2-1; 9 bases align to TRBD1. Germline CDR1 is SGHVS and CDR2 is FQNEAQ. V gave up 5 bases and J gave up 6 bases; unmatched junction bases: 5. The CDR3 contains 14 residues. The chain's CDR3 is CASSPWDRANEQFF. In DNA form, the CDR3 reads TGTGCCAGCAGCCCCTGGGACAGGGCCAATGAGCAGTTCTTC.

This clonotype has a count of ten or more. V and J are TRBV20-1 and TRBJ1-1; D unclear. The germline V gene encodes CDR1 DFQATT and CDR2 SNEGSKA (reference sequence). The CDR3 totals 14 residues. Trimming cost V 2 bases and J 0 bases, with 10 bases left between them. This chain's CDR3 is CSARSGSLNTEAFF. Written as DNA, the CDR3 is TGCAGTGCTAGATCTGGCAGTCTGAACACTGAAGCTTTCTTT.

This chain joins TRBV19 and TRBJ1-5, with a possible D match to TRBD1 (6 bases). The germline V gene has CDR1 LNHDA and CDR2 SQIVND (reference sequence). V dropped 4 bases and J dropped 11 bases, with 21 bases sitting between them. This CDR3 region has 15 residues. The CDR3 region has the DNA TGTGCCAGTAGTACGTCACAGGGCGTTGGTTCGTCCCAGCATTTT. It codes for CASSTSQGVGSSQHF. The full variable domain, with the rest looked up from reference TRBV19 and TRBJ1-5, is DGGITQSPKYLFRKEGQNVTLSCEQNLNHDAMYWYRQDPGQGLRLIYYSQIVNDFQKGDIAEGYSVSREKKESFPLTVTSAQKNPTAFYLCASSTSQGVGSSQHFGDGTRLSIL.

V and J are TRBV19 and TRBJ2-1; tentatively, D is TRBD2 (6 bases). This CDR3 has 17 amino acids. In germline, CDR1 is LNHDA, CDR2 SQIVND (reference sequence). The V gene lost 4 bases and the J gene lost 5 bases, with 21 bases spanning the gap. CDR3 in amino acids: CASSTPGTPPGDNEQFF. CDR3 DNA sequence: TGTGCCAGTAGTACCCCCGGGACCCCCCCGGGGGACAATGAGCAGTTCTTC. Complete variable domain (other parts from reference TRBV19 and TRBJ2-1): DGGITQSPKYLFRKEGQNVTLSCEQNLNHDAMYWYRQDPGQGLRLIYYSQIVNDFQKGDIAEGYSVSREKKESFPLTVTSAQKNPTAFYLCASSTPGTPPGDNEQFFGPGTRLTVL.

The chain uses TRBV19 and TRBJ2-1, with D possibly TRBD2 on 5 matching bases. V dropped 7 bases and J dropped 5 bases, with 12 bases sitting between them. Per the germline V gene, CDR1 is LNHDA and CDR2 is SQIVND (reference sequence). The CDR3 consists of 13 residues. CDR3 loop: CASNNLGDNEQFF. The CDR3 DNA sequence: TGTGCCAGTAATAATTTGGGAGACAATGAGCAGTTCTTC.

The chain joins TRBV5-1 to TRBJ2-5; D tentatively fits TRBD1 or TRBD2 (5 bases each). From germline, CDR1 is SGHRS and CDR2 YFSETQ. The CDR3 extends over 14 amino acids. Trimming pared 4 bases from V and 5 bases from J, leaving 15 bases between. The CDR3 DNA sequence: TGCGCCAGCAGCGGGACCGGGACGGTCGAGACCCAGTACTTC. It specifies CASSGTGTVETQYF.

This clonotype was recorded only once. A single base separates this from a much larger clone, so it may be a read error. The CDR3 region has the DNA TGTGCCAGCAGCCGGACAGCTAACGAGCAGTTCTTC. Amino acids: CASSRTANEQFF. V usage is TRBV5-6 and J usage is TRBJ2-5, with D possibly being TRBD1 (6 bases). The tail of the sequence fits TRBJ2-1 better, so the J call may be wrong. There are 12 residues in the CDR3. Germline V gives CDR1 SGHDT, CDR2 YYEEEE.

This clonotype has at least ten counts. DNA of the CDR3: TGCAGTGCTAGAGACGTACTAGCGGGAGGGCCGAGGAATGAGCAGTTCTTC. Translation: CSARDVLAGGPRNEQFF. The chain carries TRBV20-1 and TRBJ2-1; 13 nucleotides match TRBD2. The germline V gene encodes CDR1 DFQATT and CDR2 SNEGSKA (reference sequence). Unmatched junction bases numbered 9, after V lost 0 bases and J lost 7 bases. The CDR3 contains 17 residues.